Following are 12 T cell receptor beta chains from one sample sequenced in a study of blood T cell repertoires in COVID-19. Produced via immunoSEQ multiplex PCR; TCRdb's table is partial and in-frame only. The data contain 50,000 to 70,000 clones, around 83% of them seen just once; the ten biggest clones take up 5.6%. Sequencing was performed on peripheral blood. Receptors were obtained from a woman aged 55-69 years with acute or convalescent COVID-19.

The chain uses TRBV4-1 and TRBJ1-5; 7 nucleotides match TRBD1. There are 14 residues in the CDR3. The germline gives CDR1 MGHRA, CDR2 YSYEKL. With 4 bases clipped from V and 7 bases from J, the junction kept 7 bases outside the gene matches. The chain's CDR3 is CASSRDRVRQPQHF. Written as DNA, the CDR3 is TGCGCCAGCAGCCGCGACAGGGTAAGGCAGCCCCAGCATTTT.

The rearrangement uses TRBV14 and TRBJ2-2, with TRBD2 matching 8 bases. The trim removed 4 bases at V and 8 bases at J, leaving 3 bases unmatched. The germline V gene has CDR1 SGHDN and CDR2 FVKESK. The CDR3 has 13 amino acids. Here the CDR3 DNA reads TGTGCCAGCAGCCCGACTAGCGTAGGGGAGCTGTTTTTT. This codes for CASSPTSVGELFF.

This chain uses TRBV3-1 (or the pseudogene TRBV3-2) with TRBJ1-6; D not certain. Germline V CDR1 and CDR2: LGHDT, YNNKEL (reference sequence). V was cut by 2 bases and J by 11 bases, with 10 bases left in between. CDR3 length: 13 residues. CDR3 sequence reads: CASSQLKRTPLHF. The CDR3 coding sequence is TGTGCCAGCAGCCAACTTAAGCGGACACCCCTCCACTTT.

The V and J genes are TRBV13 and TRBJ2-7; 10 bases fit TRBD1. Germline lookup yields CDR1 PRHDT and CDR2 FYEKMQ (reference sequence). The CDR3 totals 17 residues. The ends lost 0 bases at V and 1 base at J; junction bases unmatched: 6. The CDR3 protein is CASSLGPPGQGSYEQYF. CDR3 DNA sequence: TGTGCCAGCAGCTTAGGCCCCCCGGGACAGGGGTCCTACGAGCAGTACTTC.

This clone has only a few counts. The chain joins TRBV29-1 to TRBJ2-5; D possibly corresponds to TRBD1 (6 bases). The CDR3 has 13 residues. Trimming removed 3 bases from V and 5 bases from J, with 13 bases in between. The germline V gene has CDR1 SQVTM and CDR2 ANQGSEA. The CDR3 reads CSVDTGNWETQYF. In DNA, the CDR3 is TGCAGCGTTGACACAGGGAATTGGGAGACCCAGTACTTC.

This chain links TRBV6-6 with TRBJ1-4; possible D gene TRBD1, 5 bases. The V end lost 5 bases, the J end lost 3 bases, and 13 bases lay between the germline ends. The CDR3 sequence is 15 residues long. Germline-derived CDR1 and CDR2 are MNHNY and SVGAGI (reference sequence). DNA of the CDR3: TGTGCCAGCAGTCTCCAGGGTAGGCCTAATGAAAAACTGTTTTTT. Translated, it gives CASSLQGRPNEKLFF.

The chain links TRBV7-8 to TRBJ2-6; tentatively, D is TRBD1 (5 bases). V gave up 2 bases and J gave up 3 bases, with 8 bases separating them. CDR3 length: 15 residues. The V gene's germline CDR1 is SGHVS and CDR2 FQNEAQ. The CDR3 sequence is CASSLQGYGANVLTF. DNA of the CDR3: TGTGCCAGCAGCTTACAGGGATATGGGGCCAACGTCCTGACTTTC.

This clone has only one observation. This chain connects TRBV6-5 to TRBJ2-7; D not resolved. The germline V and J ends were trimmed by 0 bases and 1 base, with 4 bases remaining between them. The CDR3 sequence is 13 residues long. Germline values: CDR1 MNHEY, CDR2 SVGAGI. Written as DNA, the CDR3 is TGTGCCAGCAGTTACTCCAAATCCTACGAGCAGTACTTC. Residues: CASSYSKSYEQYF.

CDR3 loop: CASSLFGGKDDGYTF. The CDR3 coding sequence is TGTGCCAGCAGCTTATTTGGAGGGAAGGACGATGGCTACACCTTC. This chain joins TRBV11-2 and TRBJ1-2; D is undetermined. The CDR3 is made up of 15 amino acids. Germline loops: CDR1 SGHAT, CDR2 FQNNGV. V was shortened by 2 bases and J by 6 bases, with 16 bases between the two germline ends.

The genes are TRBV6-5 and TRBJ2-3; perhaps TRBD2 as D (7 bases). The V end lost 7 bases, the J end lost 2 bases, and 16 bases lay between the germline ends. This CDR3 is 15 amino acids long. Germline values: CDR1 MNHEY, CDR2 SVGAGI. The CDR3 region has the DNA TGTGCCAGCAAGGAGGGCGGGGGACACACAGATACGCAGTATTTT. The encoded protein is CASKEGGGHTDTQYF.

The rearrangement uses TRBV5-4 and TRBJ2-2, with a possible D match to TRBD1 (5 bases). The CDR3 runs to 14 residues. Trimming pared 1 base from V and 1 base from J, leaving 5 bases between. In germline, CDR1 is SGHNT, CDR2 YYREEE (reference sequence). This CDR3 reads CASSLQGNTGELFF. CDR3 bases: TGTGCCAGCAGCTTGCAGGGGAACACCGGGGAGCTGTTTTTT.

The V and J genes are TRBV9 and TRBJ1-3; D is unclear. V was shortened by 4 bases and J by 0 bases, with 11 bases between the two germline ends. The CDR3 is 15 amino acids. CDR1 SGDLS and CDR2 YYNGEE come from the germline V gene. CDR3 in amino acids: CASSLGGDSGNTIYF. DNA for the CDR3: TGTGCCAGCAGCCTTGGAGGCGACTCTGGAAACACCATATATTTT. Variable domain in full (rest from reference TRBV9 and TRBJ1-3): DSGVTQTPKHLITATGQRVTLRCSPRSGDLSVYWYQQSLDQGLQFLIQYYNGEERAKGNILERFSAQQFPDLHSELNLSSLELGDSALYFCASSLGGDSGNTIYFGEGSWLTVV.